The 10 T cell receptor beta chains below were found in one sample sequenced in a study of blood T cell repertoires in COVID-19. This table comes from immunoSEQ multiplex PCR, and its TCRdb copy is limited to in-frame clones, with some not included. The sample has around 200,000 clones, around 87% seen once. The specimen sequenced was peripheral blood. These receptors were taken from a man aged 55 to 69 who had recovered from COVID-19.

The chain couples TRBV6-2 or TRBV6-3 to TRBJ1-2; TRBD1 aligns across 8 bases. This CDR3 contains 15 residues. The germline gives CDR1 MNHEY, CDR2 SVGEGT. The V gene end was trimmed by 4 bases and the J gene end by 1 base; junction bases not matched to a gene: 5. The DNA for the CDR3 is TGTGCCAGCAGTTCCGGACAGGGACTTAACTATGGCTACACCTTC. Translation gives CASSSGQGLNYGYTF.

The chain links TRBV5-1 to TRBJ2-3, with D unresolved. The V gene's germline CDR1 is SGHRS and CDR2 YFSETQ. This CDR3 is built from 14 residues. V gave up 4 bases and J gave up 4 bases, with 13 bases separating them. The CDR3 loop is CASSEKEFADTQYF. The CDR3 coding sequence is TGCGCCAGCAGCGAGAAGGAGTTTGCAGATACGCAGTATTTT. The full variable domain, rest sourced from reference TRBV5-1 and TRBJ2-3, is KAGVTQTPRYLIKTRGQQVTLSCSPISGHRSVSWYQQTPGQGLQFLFEYFSETQRNKGNFPGRFSGRQFSNSRSEMNVSTLELGDSALYLCASSEKEFADTQYFGPGTRLTVL.

The chain carries TRBV30 and TRBJ2-7; D not certain. Trimming shortened V by 6 bases and J by 6 bases, and 18 bases separated the two germline ends. From germline, CDR1 is GTSNPN and CDR2 SVGIG (reference sequence). The CDR3 is 13 amino acids. DNA for the CDR3: TGTGCCTGTCGACTTTCGTCCCCCTTCGAGCAGTACTTC. The encoded protein is CACRLSSPFEQYF.

Here the CDR3 DNA reads TGTGCCTGGCAGGAATCTGGGGCCAACGTCCTGACTTTC. It specifies CAWQESGANVLTF. The chain uses TRBV30 and TRBJ2-6; D gene ambiguous. Per the germline V gene, CDR1 is GTSNPN and CDR2 is SVGIG (reference sequence). This CDR3 has 13 residues. Deletions cut 5 bases from V and 1 base from J, with 6 bases between.

The rearrangement joins TRBV7-2 to TRBJ2-7; TRBD2 matches at 7 bases. Germline V CDR1 and CDR2: SGHTA, FQGNSA. The CDR3 sequence is 15 residues long. The ends lost 1 base at V and 2 bases at J; junction bases unmatched: 5. Written as DNA, the CDR3 is TGTGCCAGCAGCTTAGGGCGGGAGTTAGCCTACGAGCAGTACTTC. Translating it yields CASSLGRELAYEQYF.

The V and J genes are TRBV5-1 and TRBJ1-1; D unclear. The CDR3 runs to 14 residues. Trimming left V 1 base short and J 1 base short, with 8 bases between. Germline values: CDR1 SGHRS, CDR2 YFSETQ. The CDR3 loop is CASSLSPRNTEAFF. CDR3 in DNA: TGCGCCAGCAGCTTGTCCCCGCGGAACACTGAAGCTTTCTTT.

This chain uses TRBV7-9 with TRBJ2-7; D remains unclear. The CDR3 length is 15 residues. CDR1 SEHNR and CDR2 FQNEAQ come from the germline V gene (reference sequence). Trimming took off 4 bases at V and 2 bases at J, with 15 bases between the two ends. DNA of the CDR3: TGTGCCAGCAGCTCGGTGGTCTCCGCGCCCTACGAGCAGTACTTC. Its protein product is CASSSVVSAPYEQYF.

The chain couples TRBV3-1 (or the pseudogene TRBV3-2) to TRBJ1-6, with no clear D. This CDR3 is 14 amino acids long. The V gene lost 5 bases and the J gene lost 7 bases, with 12 bases spanning the gap. The germline V gene has CDR1 LGHDT and CDR2 YNNKEL (reference sequence). The DNA for the CDR3 is TGTGCCAGCAGCACAAACGGGTGGAATTCACCCCTCCACTTT. It encodes CASSTNGWNSPLHF.

The chain combines TRBV10-3 with TRBJ1-1; 12 bases fit TRBD1. The V gene's germline CDR1 is ENHRY and CDR2 SYGVKD. The CDR3 loop spans 13 amino acids. The trim removed 5 bases at V and 11 bases at J, leaving 6 bases unmatched. This CDR3 reads CAISPGQGAGAFF. The CDR3 DNA sequence: TGTGCCATCAGTCCGGGACAGGGGGCAGGGGCTTTCTTT.

The chain recombines TRBV2 with TRBJ1-2, with 9 bases matching TRBD1. Germline V gene sequence: CDR1 SNHLY, CDR2 FYNNEI. V shed 6 bases and J 4 bases; nucleotides not matched to a gene: 6. The CDR3 has 14 residues. CDR3 DNA sequence: TGTGCCAGCAGCTCAACAGGGGGCGGCTATGGCTACACCTTC. Encoded protein: CASSSTGGGYGYTF.